These 17 T cell receptor beta chains were sequenced from one sample in a study of blood T cell repertoires in COVID-19. Produced via immunoSEQ multiplex PCR; TCRdb's table is partial and in-frame only. The data hold around 60,000 clones, with 80% to 95% observed a single time. Material: peripheral blood. The receptors come from a man in his 60s with acute or convalescent COVID-19.

There are a few counts of this clone. DNA for the CDR3: TGTGCCAGTAGAGGGACAAGCTTACAGGAAAAACTGTTTTTT. Translated, it gives CASRGTSLQEKLFF. The genes are TRBV19 and TRBJ1-4; D perhaps matches TRBD1 (6 bases). V lost 6 bases to trimming and J lost 8 bases, with 16 bases between them. The germline V gene encodes CDR1 LNHDA and CDR2 SQIVND (reference sequence). CDR3 size: 14 residues.

The chain is built from TRBV30 and TRBJ2-7; D may be TRBD1 (6 bases). The germline V and J ends were trimmed by 3 bases and 0 bases, with 15 bases remaining between them. The CDR3 is 15 amino acids. Germline CDR1 GTSNPN, CDR2 SVGIG (reference sequence). CDR3 sequence (DNA): TGTGCCTGGAGAAAGGACAGAAGTGGCTCCTACGAGCAGTACTTC. It codes for CAWRKDRSGSYEQYF.

The chain couples TRBV11-1 to TRBJ1-4, with unresolved D. With 3 bases removed from V and 5 bases from J, the gap between germline ends came to 7 bases. Germline CDR1 reads SGHAT; CDR2 reads FQDESV (reference sequence). The CDR3 is 13 amino acids. CDR3 in DNA: TGTGCCAGCAGCTTGCGGCAGAATGAAAAACTGTTTTTT. It codes for CASSLRQNEKLFF.

The CDR3 region has the DNA TGCGCCAGCAGCTTCGGGTCGTCCGCCTCTGGAAACACCATATATTTT. Translation gives CASSFGSSASGNTIYF. V usage is TRBV5-1 and J usage is TRBJ1-3, with D hard to call. Germline V gene sequence: CDR1 SGHRS, CDR2 YFSETQ. The CDR3 has 16 amino acids. V lost 2 bases and J 0 bases, leaving 12 bases between the germline ends.

J is TRBJ2-4 and V is TRBV28, with D hard to call. This CDR3 has 16 residues. V shed 2 bases and J shed 1 base, with 12 bases lying between them. Germline V lookup: CDR1 MDHEN, CDR2 SYDVKM. This CDR3 reads CASSLVLRLAKNIQYF. CDR3 DNA sequence: TGTGCCAGCAGTTTAGTTCTGAGACTGGCCAAAAACATTCAGTACTTC. Filled out from reference TRBV28 and TRBJ2-4, the complete variable domain reads DVKVTQSSRYLVKRTGEKVFLECVQDMDHENMFWYRQDPGLGLRLIYFSYDVKMKEKGDIPEGYSVSREKKERFSLILESASTNQTSMYLCASSLVLRLAKNIQYFGAGTRLSVL.

The rearrangement links TRBV5-1 to TRBJ1-5; D not certain. CDR1 is SGHRS and CDR2 is YFSETQ in the germline V gene. The CDR3 has 16 residues. Between the trimmed V and J ends, which lost 1 base and 0 bases, there was a span of 11 bases. CDR3 residues: CASSLIPGDSNQPQHF. CDR3 nucleotide sequence: TGCGCCAGCAGCTTGATCCCAGGCGATAGCAATCAGCCCCAGCATTTT. The whole variable domain, filled in from reference TRBV5-1 and TRBJ1-5, reads KAGVTQTPRYLIKTRGQQVTLSCSPISGHRSVSWYQQTPGQGLQFLFEYFSETQRNKGNFPGRFSGRQFSNSRSEMNVSTLELGDSALYLCASSLIPGDSNQPQHFGDGTRLSIL.

The sample holds one count of this clone. The V call is TRBV7-2, the J call TRBJ2-3, with unresolved D. Germline CDR1 reads SGHTA; CDR2 reads FQGNSA. CDR3 length equals 16 residues. Trimming cost V 5 bases and J 2 bases, with 17 bases left between them. CDR3 DNA sequence: TGTGCCAGCAGCCCCTCAGCACAGCCTGACACAGATACGCAGTATTTT. It specifies CASSPSAQPDTDTQYF.

This clone was recorded once. The V call is TRBV27, the J call TRBJ2-3, with 7 nucleotides matching TRBD2. Per the germline V gene, CDR1 is MNHEY and CDR2 is SMNVEV (reference sequence). CDR3 length: 17 amino acids. Trimming at V came to 5 bases and at J to 1 base, leaving 12 bases not matched to a gene. The CDR3 DNA sequence: TGTGCCAGCAGTCCCCTGTCCCAGCGGGAAGGCACAGATACGCAGTATTTT. Amino acids: CASSPLSQREGTDTQYF.

Here the CDR3 reads CASSQGFVYGQRNTEAFF. The CDR3 bases are TGTGCCAGCAGCCAAGGATTCGTCTATGGACAGAGAAACACTGAAGCTTTCTTT. This rearrangement joins TRBV14 to TRBJ1-1, with TRBD1 as a possible D gene (6 bases). Trimming took off 1 base at V and 2 bases at J, with 20 bases between the two ends. CDR1 SGHDN and CDR2 FVKESK come from the germline V gene. The CDR3 runs 18 residues.

The V call is TRBV4-3, the J call TRBJ1-1, with 7 bases fitting TRBD1. The trim removed 2 bases at V and 4 bases at J, leaving 4 bases unmatched. The CDR3 runs 14 residues. CDR1 and CDR2 from the germline V gene are LGHNA and YSLEER. CDR3 in amino acids: CASSQFSGGTEAFF. As DNA, the CDR3 is TGCGCCAGCAGCCAATTCTCAGGGGGCACTGAAGCTTTCTTT.

CDR3 DNA: TGTGCCAGCAGTGAGCTGGACAGGGAGATTAACGAGCAGTACTTC. This codes for CASSELDREINEQYF. The V and J genes are TRBV6-1 and TRBJ2-7; 8 bases agree with TRBD1. Germline V gives CDR1 MNHNS, CDR2 SASEGT. The CDR3 sequence is 15 residues long. J lost 5 bases, V lost 3 bases, and 9 bases had no gene match.

This clone was counted once. The V call is TRBV7-3, the J call TRBJ2-1, with 9 bases lining up with TRBD2. This CDR3 is 17 amino acids long. Germline values: CDR1 SGHTA, CDR2 FQGTGA. Unmatched junction bases numbered 8, after V lost 1 base and J lost 4 bases. CDR3 DNA sequence: TGTGCCAGCAGCTTAAACCCGATTAGCGGGAGTTACAATGAGCAGTTCTTC. Translated: CASSLNPISGSYNEQFF.

This clone was counted a single time. The chain carries TRBV28 and TRBJ2-7; maybe TRBD2 (6 bases). Germline V gene lookup returns CDR1 MDHEN and CDR2 SYDVKM. V was trimmed by 1 base and J by 1 base, leaving 11 bases between them. This CDR3 is built from 15 residues. CDR3 coding DNA: TGTGCCAGCAGTTTATTCCGGGGGTTTTCCTACGAGCAGTACTTC. Protein product: CASSLFRGFSYEQYF. The entire variable domain, with the rest obtained from reference TRBV28 and TRBJ2-7, is as follows: DVKVTQSSRYLVKRTGEKVFLECVQDMDHENMFWYRQDPGLGLRLIYFSYDVKMKEKGDIPEGYSVSREKKERFSLILESASTNQTSMYLCASSLFRGFSYEQYFGPGTRLTVT.

This rearrangement joins TRBV19 to TRBJ2-1, with D perhaps TRBD1 (6 bases). Germline V gives CDR1 LNHDA, CDR2 SQIVND (reference sequence). Trimming stripped 10 bases from V and 0 bases from J, with 13 bases between. This CDR3 contains 14 residues. The CDR3 loop reads CATGTGNSYNEQFF. CDR3 bases: TGTGCCACCGGAACAGGGAACTCCTACAATGAGCAGTTCTTC.

This clone was recorded only once. The chain couples TRBV12-3 or TRBV12-4 to TRBJ1-2, with 7 bases lining up with TRBD1. Germline trimming cut 1 base from V and 7 bases from J; bases unmatched to any gene: 3. CDR3 size: 13 residues. The CDR3 reads CASSLEGAGGYTF. CDR3 coding DNA: TGTGCCAGCAGTTTAGAGGGGGCAGGTGGCTACACCTTC.

This chain connects TRBV5-4 to TRBJ2-1; 12 bases agree with TRBD2. In germline, CDR1 is SGHNT, CDR2 YYREEE (reference sequence). This CDR3 is 15 amino acids long. V trimming: 5 bases; J trimming: 5 bases; junction bases outside the gene matches: 5. Written as DNA, the CDR3 is TGTGCCAGCAGTCCCCCTAGCGGGAGGGACAATGAGCAGTTCTTC. Its protein product is CASSPPSGRDNEQFF.

This chain uses TRBV18 with TRBJ1-1, with D perhaps matching TRBD1 (6 bases). Trimming cost V 3 bases and J 1 base, with 12 bases left between them. This CDR3 is built from 15 residues. Germline V lookup: CDR1 KGHSH, CDR2 LQKENI. CDR3 sequence: CASSPLDSSNTEAFF. Here the CDR3 DNA reads TGTGCCAGCTCACCTTTGGACAGCTCGAACACTGAAGCTTTCTTT.